This TCR beta chain is from a study of cytomegalovirus exposure and HLA in healthy donors. In germline, CDR1 is MNHEY, CDR2 SVGAGI. V dropped 0 bases and J dropped 1 base, with 6 bases sitting between them. The CDR3 runs 14 residues. Use of 60 Vbeta and 13 Jbeta primers characterized the PCR. Profiling relied on immunoSEQ multiplex PCR, and the TCRdb table lists in-frame clones only, not all of them. The table includes about 230,000 clones, 78% detected once. Details on this clone: Its antigen remains unidentified.

Overall study results and limits: Near-uniform donor sequencing depth was presumed by presence/absence analyses. TCR beta chain V- and J-gene trimming was linked, in a later analysis, to a missense variant in DCLRE1C. Only CMV serostatus was available as immune exposure information.

This TCR was recovered from a boy younger than 18 in good health and CMV-seronegative. The chain uses TRBV6-5 and TRBJ1-1; no definite D call. The sample was PBMCs. CDR3 protein: CASSYSRWNTEAFF. The CDR3 DNA reads TGTGCCAGCAGTTACTCGAGGTGGAACACTGAAGCTTTCTTT.